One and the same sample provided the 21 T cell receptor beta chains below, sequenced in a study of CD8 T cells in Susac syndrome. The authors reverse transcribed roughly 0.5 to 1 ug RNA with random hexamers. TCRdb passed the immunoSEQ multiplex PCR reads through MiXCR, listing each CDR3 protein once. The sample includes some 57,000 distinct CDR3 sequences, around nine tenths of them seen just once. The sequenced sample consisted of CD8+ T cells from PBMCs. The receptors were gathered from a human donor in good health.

In DNA, the CDR3 is TGCGCCAGCAGCTTGCGGCGGCCTTATGGCTACACCTTC. This codes for CASSLRRPYGYTF. This chain joins TRBV5-1 and TRBJ1-2; no reliable D call. Between the trimmed V and J ends, which lost 1 base and 5 bases, there was a span of 9 bases. Germline CDR1 SGHRS, CDR2 YFSETQ. The CDR3 contains 13 residues.

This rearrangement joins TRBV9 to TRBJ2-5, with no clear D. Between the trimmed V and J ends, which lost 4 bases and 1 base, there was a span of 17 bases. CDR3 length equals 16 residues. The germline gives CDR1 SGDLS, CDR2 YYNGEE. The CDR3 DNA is TGTGCCAGCAGCCCCGGGTGGACGCCTCCCCAAGAGACCCAGTACTTC. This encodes CASSPGWTPPQETQYF.

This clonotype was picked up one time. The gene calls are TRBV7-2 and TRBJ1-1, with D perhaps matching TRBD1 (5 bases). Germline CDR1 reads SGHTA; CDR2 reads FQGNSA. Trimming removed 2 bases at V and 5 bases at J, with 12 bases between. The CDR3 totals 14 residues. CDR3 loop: CASSLLGQRTEAFF. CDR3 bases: TGTGCCAGCAGCTTATTGGGGCAAAGGACTGAAGCTTTCTTT.

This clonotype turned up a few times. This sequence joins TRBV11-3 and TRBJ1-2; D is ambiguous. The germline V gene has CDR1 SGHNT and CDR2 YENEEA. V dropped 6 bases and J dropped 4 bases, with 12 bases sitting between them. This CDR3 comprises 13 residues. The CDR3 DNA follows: TGTGCCAGCAGTTGTCGGACGGCCTATGGCTACACCTTC. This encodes CASSCRTAYGYTF.

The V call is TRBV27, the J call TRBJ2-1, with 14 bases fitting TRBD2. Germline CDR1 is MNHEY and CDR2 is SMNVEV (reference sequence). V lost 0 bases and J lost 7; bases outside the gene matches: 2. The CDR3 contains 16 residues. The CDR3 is CASSLSRTSGGNEQFF. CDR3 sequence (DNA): TGTGCCAGCAGTTTATCCCGGACTAGCGGGGGGAATGAGCAGTTCTTC.

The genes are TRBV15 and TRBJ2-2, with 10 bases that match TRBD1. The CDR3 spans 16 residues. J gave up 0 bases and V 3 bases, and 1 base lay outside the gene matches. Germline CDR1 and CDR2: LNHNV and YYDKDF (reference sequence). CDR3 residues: CATSRGTGANTGELFF. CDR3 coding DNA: TGTGCCACCAGCAGGGGGACAGGGGCGAACACCGGGGAGCTGTTTTTT.

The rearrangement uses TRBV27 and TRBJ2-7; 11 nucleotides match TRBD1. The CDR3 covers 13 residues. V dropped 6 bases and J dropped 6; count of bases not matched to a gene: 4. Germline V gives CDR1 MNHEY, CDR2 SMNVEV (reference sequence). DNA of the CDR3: TGTGCCAGCAGCGGGACAGGGGGGGTCGAGCAGTACTTC. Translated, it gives CASSGTGGVEQYF.

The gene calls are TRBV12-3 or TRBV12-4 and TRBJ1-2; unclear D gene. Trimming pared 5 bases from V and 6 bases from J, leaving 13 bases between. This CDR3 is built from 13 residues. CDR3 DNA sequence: TGTGCCAGCAGTGTAACAGCGGCGGATGGCTACACCTTC. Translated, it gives CASSVTAADGYTF.

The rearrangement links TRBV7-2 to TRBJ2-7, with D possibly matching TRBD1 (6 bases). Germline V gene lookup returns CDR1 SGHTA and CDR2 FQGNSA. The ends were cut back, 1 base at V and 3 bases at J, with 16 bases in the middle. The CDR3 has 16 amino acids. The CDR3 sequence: CASSLEGPRGSYEQYF. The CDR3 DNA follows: TGTGCCAGCAGCTTAGAGGGCCCCAGGGGAAGCTACGAGCAGTACTTC.

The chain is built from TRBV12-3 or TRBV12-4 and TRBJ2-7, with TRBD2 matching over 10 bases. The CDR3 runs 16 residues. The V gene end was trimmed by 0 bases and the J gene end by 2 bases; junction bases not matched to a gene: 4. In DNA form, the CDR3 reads TGTGCCAGCAGTTTAGCGGGACTAGCGAGCCCCTACGAGCAGTACTTC. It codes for CASSLAGLASPYEQYF.

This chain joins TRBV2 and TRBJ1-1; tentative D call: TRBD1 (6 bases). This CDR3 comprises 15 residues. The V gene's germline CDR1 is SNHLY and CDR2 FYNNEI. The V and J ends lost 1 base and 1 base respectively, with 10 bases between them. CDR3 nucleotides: TGTGCCAGCAGTGAAGGAACAGGGCGGAACACTGAAGCTTTCTTT. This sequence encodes CASSEGTGRNTEAFF.

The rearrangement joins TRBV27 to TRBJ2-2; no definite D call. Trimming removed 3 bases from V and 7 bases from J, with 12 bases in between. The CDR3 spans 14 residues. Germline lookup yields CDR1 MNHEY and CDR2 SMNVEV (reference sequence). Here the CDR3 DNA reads TGTGCCAGCAGTTTTCCCGGACGTGTCGGGGAGCTGTTTTTT. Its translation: CASSFPGRVGELFF.

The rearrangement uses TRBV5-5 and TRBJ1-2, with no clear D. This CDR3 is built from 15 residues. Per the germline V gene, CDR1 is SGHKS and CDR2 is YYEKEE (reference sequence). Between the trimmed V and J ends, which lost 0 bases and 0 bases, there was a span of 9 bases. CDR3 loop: CASSLAGKTNYGYTF. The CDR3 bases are TGTGCCAGCAGCTTGGCTGGAAAGACTAACTATGGCTACACCTTC.

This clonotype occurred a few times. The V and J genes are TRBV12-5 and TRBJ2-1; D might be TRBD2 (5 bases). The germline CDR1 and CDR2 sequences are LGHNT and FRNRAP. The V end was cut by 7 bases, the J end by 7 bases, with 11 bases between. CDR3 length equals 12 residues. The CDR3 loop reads CASALWENEQFF. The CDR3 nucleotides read TGTGCTAGTGCCCTTTGGGAGAATGAGCAGTTCTTC. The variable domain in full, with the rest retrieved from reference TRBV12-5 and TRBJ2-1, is DARVTQTPRHKVTEMGQEVTMRCQPILGHNTVFWYRQTMMQGLELLAYFRNRAPLDDSGMPKDRFSAEMPDATLATLKIQPSEPRDSAVYFCASALWENEQFFGPGTRLTVL.

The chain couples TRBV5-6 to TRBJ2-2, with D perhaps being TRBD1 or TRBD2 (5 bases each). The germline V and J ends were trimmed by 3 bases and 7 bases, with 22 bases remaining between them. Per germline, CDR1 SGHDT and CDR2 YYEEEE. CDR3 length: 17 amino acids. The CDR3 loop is CASSWAGTFLLGGELFF. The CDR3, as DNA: TGTGCCAGCAGCTGGGCCGGGACCTTCCTTTTGGGCGGGGAGCTGTTTTTT.

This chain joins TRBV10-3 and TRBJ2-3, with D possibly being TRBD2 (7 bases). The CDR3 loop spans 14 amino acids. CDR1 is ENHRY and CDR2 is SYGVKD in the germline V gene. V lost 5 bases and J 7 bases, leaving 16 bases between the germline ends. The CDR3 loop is CAISSGGELHTQYF. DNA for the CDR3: TGTGCCATCAGTTCGGGGGGCGAATTACATACGCAGTATTTT.

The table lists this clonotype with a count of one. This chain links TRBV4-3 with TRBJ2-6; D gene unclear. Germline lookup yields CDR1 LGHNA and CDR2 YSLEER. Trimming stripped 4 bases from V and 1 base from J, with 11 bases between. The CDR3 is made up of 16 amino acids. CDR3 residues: CASSPSEVSGANVLTF. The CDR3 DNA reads TGCGCCAGCAGCCCCTCCGAGGTTTCTGGGGCCAACGTCCTGACTTTC.

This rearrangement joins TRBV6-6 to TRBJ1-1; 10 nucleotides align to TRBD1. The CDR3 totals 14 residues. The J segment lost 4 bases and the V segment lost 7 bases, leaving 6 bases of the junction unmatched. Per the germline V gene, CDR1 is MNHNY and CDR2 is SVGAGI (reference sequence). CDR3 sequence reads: CASTLTGGGTEAFF. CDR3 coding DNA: TGTGCCAGCACCCTGACAGGGGGCGGCACTGAAGCTTTCTTT.

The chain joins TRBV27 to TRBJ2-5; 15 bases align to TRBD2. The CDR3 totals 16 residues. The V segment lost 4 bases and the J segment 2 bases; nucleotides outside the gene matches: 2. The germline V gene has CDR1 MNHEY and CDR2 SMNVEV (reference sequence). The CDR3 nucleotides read TGTGCCAGCAGTTGGGGACTAGCGGGGGGACAAGAGACCCAGTACTTC. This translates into CASSWGLAGGQETQYF.

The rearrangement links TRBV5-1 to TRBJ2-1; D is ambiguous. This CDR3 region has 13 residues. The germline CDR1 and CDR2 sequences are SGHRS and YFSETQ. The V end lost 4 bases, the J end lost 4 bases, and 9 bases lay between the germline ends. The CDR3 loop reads CASSPDGYNEQFF. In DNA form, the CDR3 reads TGCGCCAGCAGCCCCGACGGGTACAATGAGCAGTTCTTC.

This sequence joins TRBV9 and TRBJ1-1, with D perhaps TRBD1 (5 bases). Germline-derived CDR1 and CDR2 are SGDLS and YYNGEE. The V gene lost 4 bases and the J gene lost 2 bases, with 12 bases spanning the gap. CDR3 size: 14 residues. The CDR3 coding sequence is TGTGCCAGCAGCCCAGGGTACGTAAACACTGAAGCTTTCTTT. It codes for CASSPGYVNTEAFF.